This TCR beta chain was documented in a study of cytomegalovirus exposure and HLA in healthy donors. The CDR3 spans 15 residues. The V and J ends lost 7 bases and 5 bases respectively, with 19 bases between them. The germline V gene has CDR1 MNHEY and CDR2 SMNVEV (reference sequence). A remark on this clone: As yet, its antigen is unknown.

Findings and caveats of the study: When the data were analyzed later, several of the most significant clusters appeared to be linked to common viral pathogens. Altogether, 150 to 200 TCR beta chains were recorded as cytomegalovirus-associated.

The primer mix had 60 Vbeta and 13 Jbeta primers. Generated by immunoSEQ multiplex PCR, the TCRdb table keeps only in-frame clones and is missing some. The data hold 200,000 to 250,000 clones, with approximately 80% observed a single time. The TCR sequence derives from a boy between 2 and 10 years old in good health and CMV-seronegative. Sequences were obtained from PBMCs. The chain is built from TRBV27 and TRBJ2-3, with a tentative D call TRBD2 (6 bases). In nucleotides, the CDR3 is TGTGCCAGCAAACCCGGGGGATTGTCGGGAGATACGCAGTATTTT. Translated: CASKPGGLSGDTQYF.